This T cell receptor beta chain was sequenced for a study of OX40 agonist ivuxolimab in advanced cancers. Study as a whole: It was ivuxolimab, an agonistic anti-OX40 (CD134) antibody, that patients were treated with.

Study results and caveats: Both CD4+ and CD8+ T cell populations in blood had undergone clonal expansion by week 6 at 0.1 to 3.0 mg/kg.

Any history of autoimmune disease or systemic immunosuppression disqualified patients. The CDR3 runs to 17 residues. Looked up from germline, CDR1 is SGHAT and CDR2 is FQNNGV. For this clone: Its antigen is not known.

The data were produced by immunoSEQ multiplex PCR, yet TCRdb's version contains in-frame clones alone and is incomplete. This sample carries under 100,000 clones, 92% of them seen once, and the ten largest clones take more than 9.5%. Sequenced here: CD4+ or CD8+ T cells sorted from blood, sampled in a trial of the OX40 agonist ivuxolimab. The sequence came from an adult with an advanced solid tumor such as melanoma, head and neck, liver or kidney cancer. The V call is TRBV11-2, the J call TRBJ2-5; D may correspond to TRBD1 or TRBD2 (5 bases each). Near its end, the DNA agrees better with TRBJ2-7, so the J call may be wrong. CDR3 residues: CASSLVGDGPLSYEQYF. DNA of the CDR3: TGTGCCAGCAGCTTAGTCGGGGACGGCCCCCTCTCCTACGAGCAGTACTTC.